This record looks at one T cell receptor beta chain sequence and its context. The data originate from a study of OX40 agonist ivuxolimab in advanced cancers. The protocol was immunoSEQ multiplex PCR, while the TCRdb copy is restricted to in-frame clones and leaves out a portion. The profile covers about 20,000 clones, with approximately 80% appearing a single time and roughly 32% taken by the ten largest. The CDR3 runs to 15 residues. Germline CDR1 and CDR2: GTSNPN and SVGIG (reference sequence). The J segment lost 4 bases and the V segment lost 3 bases, leaving 7 bases of the junction unmatched. The chain is built from TRBV30 and TRBJ2-7; 12 bases fit TRBD1. The origin of this receptor is an adult with an advanced solid tumor such as melanoma, head and neck, liver or kidney cancer. Sequences were derived from CD4+ or CD8+ T cells sorted from blood, sampled in a trial of the OX40 agonist ivuxolimab. For the CDR3, the DNA is TGTGCCTGGAGCATAGGGACAGGGGGCCCTTACGAGCAGTACTTC. It is translated as CAWSIGTGGPYEQYF.